This T cell receptor beta chain was sequenced for a study of blood T cell repertoires in COVID-19. Study summary: The study drew acute and convalescent COVID-19 samples from the United States, Italy and Spain. T cells, B-cell-depleted T cells, or PBMCs supplied cDNA or gDNA.

Sequenced by immunoSEQ multiplex PCR; TCRdb stores in-frame clones only, minus some. Here the sample spans roughly 41,000 clones, 80% to 90% being singletons. The sample taken for sequencing was peripheral blood. The clonotype was recovered from a human donor in a cohort sampled during active COVID-19. The donor label of this sample is uncertain.

The CDR3 here is CASSTLAGGPGEQFF. The CDR3 nucleotides read TGTGCCAGCAGTACCCTAGCGGGGGGGCCGGGTGAGCAGTTCTTC. This chain links TRBV2 with TRBJ2-1; 12 bases fit TRBD2. Losses at the gene ends were 5 bases for V and 9 bases for J; bases not matched to a gene: 8. There are 15 residues in the CDR3. The V gene's germline CDR1 is SNHLY and CDR2 FYNNEI.